The TCR beta chain under discussion was sequenced for a study of T cells in tuberculosis. Study summary: This South African cohort compared adolescents with or without latent tuberculosis against adults with active tuberculosis.

Here immunoSEQ multiplex PCR was the method, and the copy in TCRdb shows in-frame clones only, minus some. In the table there are tens of thousands of clones, under 95% of which are singletons. This clone turned up a few times. This CDR3 has 14 residues. Germline CDR1 is SGHTS and CDR2 is YDEGEE. V dropped 6 bases and J dropped 0 bases, with 10 bases sitting between them. Time point denoted: new active TB diagnosis, blood taken before or within 7 days of starting treatment. The chain uses TRBV5-8 and TRBJ1-5; D might be TRBD1 (5 bases). This clonotype originated in an adult with tuberculosis. Some clones in this sample may be carry-over from other donors' samples. Here the sequenced sample was PBMCs, taken at tuberculosis diagnosis. The CDR3 sequence: CASTAGNSNQPQHF. In DNA form, the CDR3 reads TGTGCCAGCACGGCAGGGAATAGCAATCAGCCCCAGCATTTT.